The clone carrying this T cell receptor beta chain was detected many times. Its antigen is not known. The sequenced fragment ends 3 residues before the CDR3 boundary, so the rest is inferred from the germline J gene. CVID and control samples used equivalent genomic DNA input. Some clones are missing from TCRdb's copy, which holds only in-frame ones; the method was immunoSEQ multiplex PCR. The sample has fewer than 7,000 clones, none seen only once. This record belongs to a study of T cell clonality in common variable immunodeficiency. Points from the study as a whole: Shared TCRbeta clones were fewer between CVID subjects than controls. Fewer deletions and N-nucleotide insertions were reportedly seen in common variable immunodeficiency TCR beta sequences. What drives increased CVID clonality needs T cell subpopulation sequencing.

The CVID group had under 16 females and roughly 30 males, mean age roughly 40. Trimming left V 1 base short and J 8 bases short, with 12 bases between. There are 14 residues in the CDR3. The V gene's germline CDR1 is SSHAT and CDR2 FNYEAQ (reference sequence). This TCR was recovered from a human donor with common variable immunodeficiency. The chain employs TRBV7-7 and TRBJ2-1, with a possible D match to TRBD2 (5 bases). Sample: peripheral blood mononuclear cells. This chain's CDR3 is CASSLDGVIDEQFF. Incomplete CDR3 DNA: TGTGCCAGCAGCTTAGACGGGGTTATAGATGAG.